Below, one T cell receptor beta chain is given with its context. Its antigen is not identified. The data stem from a study of cytomegalovirus exposure and HLA in healthy donors. Whole-study results and caveats: The authors reported that TCR beta sequences could predict HLA-A and HLA-B alleles. These predictions were accurate for most subjects in the first cohort. The authors considered a cluster of highly shared sequence variants likely to be a sequencing artifact. It was reported in a later analysis that an Asian-associated ancestry cluster showed fewer N-insertions than the 666-donor mean.

Germline CDR1 SGHVS, CDR2 FQNEAQ. This CDR3 spans 12 amino acids. Trimming at V came to 5 bases and at J to 6 bases, leaving 1 base not matched to a gene. The PCR employed 60 Vbeta primers together with 13 Jbeta primers. Profiled with immunoSEQ multiplex PCR; TCRdb holds only in-frame clones, not every one. This table holds about 150,000 clones, roughly 77% found once. Donors were ostensibly healthy at sampling, although undocumented immune exposures were probable. V and J are TRBV7-8 and TRBJ2-3; the match to TRBD2 covers 8 bases. Source material: PBMCs. This sequence was found in a male donor in good health and CMV-seronegative. The CDR3 spells CASSRGGDTQYF. DNA for the CDR3: TGTGCCAGCAGCCGCGGGGGGGATACGCAGTATTTT.